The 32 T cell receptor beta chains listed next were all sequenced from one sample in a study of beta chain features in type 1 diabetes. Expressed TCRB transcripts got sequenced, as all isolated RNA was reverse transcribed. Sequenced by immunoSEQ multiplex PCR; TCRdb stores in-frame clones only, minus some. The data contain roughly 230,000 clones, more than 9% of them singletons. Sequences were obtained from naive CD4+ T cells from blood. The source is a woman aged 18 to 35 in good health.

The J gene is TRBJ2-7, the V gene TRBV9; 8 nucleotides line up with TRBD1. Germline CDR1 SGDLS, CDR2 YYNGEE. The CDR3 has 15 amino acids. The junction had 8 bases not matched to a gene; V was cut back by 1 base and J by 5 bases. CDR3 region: CASSVTTGALNEQYF. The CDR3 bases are TGTGCCAGCAGCGTAACGACAGGGGCCCTGAACGAGCAGTACTTC.

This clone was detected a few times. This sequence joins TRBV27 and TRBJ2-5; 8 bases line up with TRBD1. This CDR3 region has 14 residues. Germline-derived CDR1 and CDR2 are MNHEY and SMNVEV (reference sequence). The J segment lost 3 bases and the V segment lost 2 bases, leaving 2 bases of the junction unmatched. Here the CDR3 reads CASSLQTGEETQYF. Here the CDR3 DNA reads TGTGCCAGCAGTTTACAGACAGGGGAAGAGACCCAGTACTTC.

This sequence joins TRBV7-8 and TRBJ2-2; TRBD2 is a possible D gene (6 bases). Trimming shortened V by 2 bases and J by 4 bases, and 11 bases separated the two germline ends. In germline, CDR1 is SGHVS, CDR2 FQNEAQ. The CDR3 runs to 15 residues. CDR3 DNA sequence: TGTGCCAGCAGCTTATCCTTCGGGGGCACCGGGGAGCTGTTTTTT. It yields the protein CASSLSFGGTGELFF. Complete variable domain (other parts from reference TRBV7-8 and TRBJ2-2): GAGVSQSPRYKVAKRGQDVALRCDPISGHVSLFWYQQALGQGPEFLTYFQNEAQLDKSGLPSDRFFAERPEGSVSTLKIQRTQQEDSAVYLCASSLSFGGTGELFFGEGSRLTVL.

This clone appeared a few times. CDR3 nucleotide sequence: TGTGCCAGCAGTGTAGAGCGGGGGGGAACCTACGAGCAGTACTTC. It specifies CASSVERGGTYEQYF. The chain carries TRBV2 and TRBJ2-7, with 10 bases matching TRBD2. V shed 4 bases and J 2 bases; nucleotides not matched to a gene: 5. Germline assignment: CDR1 SNHLY and CDR2 FYNNEI. The CDR3 is 15 amino acids.

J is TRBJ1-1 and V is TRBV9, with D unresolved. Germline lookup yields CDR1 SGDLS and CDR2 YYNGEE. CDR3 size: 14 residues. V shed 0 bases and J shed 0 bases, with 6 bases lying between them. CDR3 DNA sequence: TGTGCCAGCAGCGTAGGGCACGTGAACACTGAAGCTTTCTTT. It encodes CASSVGHVNTEAFF.

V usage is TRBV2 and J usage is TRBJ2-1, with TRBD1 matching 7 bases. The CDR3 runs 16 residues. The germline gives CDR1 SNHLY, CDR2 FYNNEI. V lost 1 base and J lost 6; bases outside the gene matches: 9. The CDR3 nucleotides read TGTGCCAGCAGTGAAGTTCCGACAGGGAAAGGCAATGAGCAGTTCTTC. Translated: CASSEVPTGKGNEQFF.

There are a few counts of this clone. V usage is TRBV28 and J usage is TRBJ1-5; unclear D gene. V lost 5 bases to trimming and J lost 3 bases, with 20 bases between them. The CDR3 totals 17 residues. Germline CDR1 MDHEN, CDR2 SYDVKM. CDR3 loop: CASSPQIGDPINQPQHF. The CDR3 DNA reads TGTGCCAGCAGTCCCCAAATCGGAGATCCAATCAATCAGCCCCAGCATTTT.

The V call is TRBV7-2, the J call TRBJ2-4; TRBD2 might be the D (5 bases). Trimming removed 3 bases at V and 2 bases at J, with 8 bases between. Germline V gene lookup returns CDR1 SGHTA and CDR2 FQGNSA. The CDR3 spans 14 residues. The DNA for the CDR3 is TGTGCCAGCAGCTTGCCGGGATCCAAAAACATTCAGTACTTC. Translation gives CASSLPGSKNIQYF.

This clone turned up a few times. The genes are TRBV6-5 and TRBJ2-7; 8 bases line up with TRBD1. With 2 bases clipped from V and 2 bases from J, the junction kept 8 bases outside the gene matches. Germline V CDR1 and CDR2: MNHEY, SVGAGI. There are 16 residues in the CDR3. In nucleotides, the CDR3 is TGTGCCAGCAGTTACCCCCGAAACAGGGGGGCCTACGAGCAGTACTTC. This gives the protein CASSYPRNRGAYEQYF.

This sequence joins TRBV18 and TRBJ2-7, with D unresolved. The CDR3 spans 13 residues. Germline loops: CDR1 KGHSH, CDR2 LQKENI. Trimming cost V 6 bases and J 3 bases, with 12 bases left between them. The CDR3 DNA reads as TGTGCCAGCTCGGCTATAGCCTACTACGAGCAGTACTTC. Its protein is CASSAIAYYEQYF.

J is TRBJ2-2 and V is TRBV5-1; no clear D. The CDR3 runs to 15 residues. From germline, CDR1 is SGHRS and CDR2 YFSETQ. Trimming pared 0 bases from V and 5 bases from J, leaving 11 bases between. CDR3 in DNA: TGCGCCAGCAGCTTGGCCCAACTAACTACCGGGGAGCTGTTTTTT. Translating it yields CASSLAQLTTGELFF.

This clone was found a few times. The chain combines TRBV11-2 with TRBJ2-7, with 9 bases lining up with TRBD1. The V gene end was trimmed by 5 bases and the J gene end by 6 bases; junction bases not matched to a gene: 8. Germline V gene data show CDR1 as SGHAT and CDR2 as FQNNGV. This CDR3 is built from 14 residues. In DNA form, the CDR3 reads TGTGCCAGCAGCCCACTGACAGGGGGTCCCGAGCAGTACTTC. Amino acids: CASSPLTGGPEQYF.

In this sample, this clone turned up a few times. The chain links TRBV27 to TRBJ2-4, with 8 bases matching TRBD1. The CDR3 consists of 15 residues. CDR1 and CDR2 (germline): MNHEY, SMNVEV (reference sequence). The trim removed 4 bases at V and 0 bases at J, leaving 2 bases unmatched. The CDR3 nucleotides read TGTGCCAGCAGTTCCAGGGGGCTAGCCAAAAACATTCAGTACTTC. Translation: CASSSRGLAKNIQYF.

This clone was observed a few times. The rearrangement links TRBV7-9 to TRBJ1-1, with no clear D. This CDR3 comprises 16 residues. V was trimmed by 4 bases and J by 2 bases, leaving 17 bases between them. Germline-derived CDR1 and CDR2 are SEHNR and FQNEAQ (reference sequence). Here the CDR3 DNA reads TGTGCCAGCAGCTCCCTCGGAGGCAGGCGAAACACTGAAGCTTTCTTT. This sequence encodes CASSSLGGRRNTEAFF.

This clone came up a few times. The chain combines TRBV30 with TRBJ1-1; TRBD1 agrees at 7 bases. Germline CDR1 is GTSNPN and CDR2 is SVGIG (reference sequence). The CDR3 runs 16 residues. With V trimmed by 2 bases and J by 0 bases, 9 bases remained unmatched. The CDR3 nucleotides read TGTGCCTGGAGTTCCACCGGGACAGCCATGAACACTGAAGCTTTCTTT. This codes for CAWSSTGTAMNTEAFF.

Written as DNA, the CDR3 is TGTGCCAGCAGCTTGGCCCCAGCGGGATCGAACACCGGGGAGCTGTTTTTT. Protein product: CASSLAPAGSNTGELFF. The chain recombines TRBV5-4 with TRBJ2-2; TRBD2 matches at 7 bases. J gave up 0 bases and V 0 bases, and 5 bases lay outside the gene matches. This CDR3 comprises 17 residues. CDR1 and CDR2 from the germline V gene are SGHNT and YYREEE (reference sequence).

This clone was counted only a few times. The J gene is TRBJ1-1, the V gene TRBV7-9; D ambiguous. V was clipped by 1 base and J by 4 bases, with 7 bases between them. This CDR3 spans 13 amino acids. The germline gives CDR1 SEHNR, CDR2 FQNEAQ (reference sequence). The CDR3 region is CASSLDQITEAFF. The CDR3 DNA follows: TGTGCCAGCAGCTTAGACCAGATCACTGAAGCTTTCTTT. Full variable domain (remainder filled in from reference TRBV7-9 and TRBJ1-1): DTGVSQNPRHKITKRGQNVTFRCDPISEHNRLYWYRQTLGQGPEFLTYFQNEAQLEKSRLLSDRFSAERPKGSFSTLEIQRTEQGDSAMYLCASSLDQITEAFFGQGTRLTVV.

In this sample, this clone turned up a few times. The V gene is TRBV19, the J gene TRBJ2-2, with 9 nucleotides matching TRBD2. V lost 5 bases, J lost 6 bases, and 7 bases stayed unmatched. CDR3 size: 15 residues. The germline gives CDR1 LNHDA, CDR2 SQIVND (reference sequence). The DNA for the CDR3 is TGTGCCAGTAGTTTGCGGGGGGGCCCAGCCGGGGAGCTGTTTTTT. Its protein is CASSLRGGPAGELFF.

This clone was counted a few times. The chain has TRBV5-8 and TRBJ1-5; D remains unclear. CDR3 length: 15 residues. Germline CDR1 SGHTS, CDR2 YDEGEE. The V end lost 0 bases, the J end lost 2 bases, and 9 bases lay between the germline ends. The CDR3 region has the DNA TGTGCCAGCAGCTTGGCAGTTTTGGGCAATCAGCCCCAGCATTTT. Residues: CASSLAVLGNQPQHF.

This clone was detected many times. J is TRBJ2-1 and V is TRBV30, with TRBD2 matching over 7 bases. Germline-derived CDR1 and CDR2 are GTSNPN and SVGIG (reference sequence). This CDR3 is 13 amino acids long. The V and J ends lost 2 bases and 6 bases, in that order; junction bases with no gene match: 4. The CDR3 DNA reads TGTGCCTGGAGTCGCGGGAGAGGCAATGAGCAGTTCTTC. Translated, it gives CAWSRGRGNEQFF.

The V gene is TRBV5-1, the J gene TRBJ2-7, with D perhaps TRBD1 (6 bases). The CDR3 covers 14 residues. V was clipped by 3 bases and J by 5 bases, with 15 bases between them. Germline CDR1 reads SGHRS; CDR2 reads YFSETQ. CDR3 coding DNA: TGCGCCAGCAGCTCGACAGGTCAGTTCCACGAGCAGTACTTC. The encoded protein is CASSSTGQFHEQYF.

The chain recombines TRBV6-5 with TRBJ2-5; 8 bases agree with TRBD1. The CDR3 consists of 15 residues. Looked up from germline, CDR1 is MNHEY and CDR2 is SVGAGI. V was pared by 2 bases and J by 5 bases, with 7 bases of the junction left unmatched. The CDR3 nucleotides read TGTGCCAGCAGTTACGTCCAGGGGGCAGGGGAGACCCAGTACTTC. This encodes CASSYVQGAGETQYF.

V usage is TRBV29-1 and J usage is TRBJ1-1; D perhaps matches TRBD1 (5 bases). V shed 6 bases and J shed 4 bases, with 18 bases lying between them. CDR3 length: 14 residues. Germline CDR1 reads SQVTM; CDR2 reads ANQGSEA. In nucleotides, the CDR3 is TGCAGCGTGAGGGTACAGGCCGGGGGCACTGAAGCTTTCTTT. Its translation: CSVRVQAGGTEAFF. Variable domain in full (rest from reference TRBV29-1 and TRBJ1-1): SAVISQKPSRDICQRGTSLTIQCQVDSQVTMMFWYRQQPGQSLTLIATANQGSEATYESGFVIDKFPISRPNLTFSTLTVSNMSPEDSSIYLCSVRVQAGGTEAFFGQGTRLTVV.

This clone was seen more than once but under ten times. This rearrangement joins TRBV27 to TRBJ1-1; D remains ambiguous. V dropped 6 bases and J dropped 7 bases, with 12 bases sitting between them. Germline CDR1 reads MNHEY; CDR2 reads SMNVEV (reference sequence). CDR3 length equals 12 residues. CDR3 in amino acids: CASSKPGGEAFF. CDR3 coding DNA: TGTGCCAGCAGCAAACCAGGAGGTGAAGCTTTCTTT.

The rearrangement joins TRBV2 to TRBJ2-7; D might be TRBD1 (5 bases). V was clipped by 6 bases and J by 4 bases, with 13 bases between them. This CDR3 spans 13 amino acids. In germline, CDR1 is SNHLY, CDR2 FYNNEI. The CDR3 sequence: CASSRTQGYEQYF. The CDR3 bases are TGTGCCAGCAGCAGAACTCAGGGTTACGAGCAGTACTTC.

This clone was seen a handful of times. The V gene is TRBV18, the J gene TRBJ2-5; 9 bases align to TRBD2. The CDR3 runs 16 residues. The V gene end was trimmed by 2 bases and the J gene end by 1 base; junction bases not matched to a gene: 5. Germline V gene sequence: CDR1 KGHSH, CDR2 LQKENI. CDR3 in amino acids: CASSPVAGAPQETQYF. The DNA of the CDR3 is TGTGCCAGCTCACCAGTAGCGGGAGCCCCCCAAGAGACCCAGTACTTC. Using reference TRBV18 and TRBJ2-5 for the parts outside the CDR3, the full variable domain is NAGVMQNPRHLVRRRGQEARLRCSPMKGHSHVYWYRQLPEEGLKFMVYLQKENIIDESGMPKERFSAEFPKEGPSILRIQQVVRGDSAAYFCASSPVAGAPQETQYFGPGTRLLVL.

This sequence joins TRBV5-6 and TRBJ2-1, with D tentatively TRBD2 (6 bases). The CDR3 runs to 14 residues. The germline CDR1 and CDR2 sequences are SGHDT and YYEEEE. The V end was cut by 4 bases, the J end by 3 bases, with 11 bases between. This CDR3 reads CASSGKGGYNEQFF. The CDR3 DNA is TGTGCCAGCAGCGGAAAGGGAGGCTACAATGAGCAGTTCTTC. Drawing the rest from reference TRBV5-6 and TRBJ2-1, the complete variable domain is DAGVTQSPTHLIKTRGQQVTLRCSPKSGHDTVSWYQQALGQGPQFIFQYYEEEERQRGNFPDRFSGHQFPNYSSELNVNALLLGDSALYLCASSGKGGYNEQFFGPGTRLTVL.

The CDR3 spells CATGTGGAKNIQYF. Here the CDR3 DNA reads TGTGCCACTGGGACAGGGGGAGCCAAAAACATTCAGTACTTC. The chain couples TRBV5-4 to TRBJ2-4, with TRBD1 identical over 11 bases. J gave up 0 bases and V 9 bases, and 2 bases lay outside the gene matches. Germline V gene data show CDR1 as SGHNT and CDR2 as YYREEE (reference sequence). This CDR3 comprises 14 residues.

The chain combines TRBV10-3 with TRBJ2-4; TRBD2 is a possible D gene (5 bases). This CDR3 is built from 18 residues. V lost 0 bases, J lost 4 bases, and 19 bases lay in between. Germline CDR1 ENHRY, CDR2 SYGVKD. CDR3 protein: CAISESSGTPGIKNIQYF. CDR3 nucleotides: TGTGCCATCAGTGAGTCGTCCGGTACCCCGGGGATTAAAAACATTCAGTACTTC.

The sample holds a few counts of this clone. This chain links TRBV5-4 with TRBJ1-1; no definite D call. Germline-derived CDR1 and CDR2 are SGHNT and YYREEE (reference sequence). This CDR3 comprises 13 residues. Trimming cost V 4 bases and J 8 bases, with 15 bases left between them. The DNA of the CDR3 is TGTGCCAGCAGCCCGGGAATGCGGGCGGAAGCTTTCTTT. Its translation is CASSPGMRAEAFF.

The CDR3 DNA reads as TGTGCCAGCAGTTTAACAGATACGCAGTATTTT. This encodes CASSLTDTQYF. The rearrangement links TRBV5-5 to TRBJ2-3; D unresolved. The CDR3 covers 11 residues. The germline V gene has CDR1 SGHKS and CDR2 YYEKEE (reference sequence). Trimming pared 5 bases from V and 3 bases from J, leaving 4 bases between. Filled out from reference TRBV5-5 and TRBJ2-3, the complete variable domain reads DAGVTQSPTHLIKTRGQQVTLRCSPISGHKSVSWYQQVLGQGPQFIFQYYEKEERGRGNFPDRFSARQFPNYSSELNVNALLLGDSALYLCASSLTDTQYFGPGTRLTVL.

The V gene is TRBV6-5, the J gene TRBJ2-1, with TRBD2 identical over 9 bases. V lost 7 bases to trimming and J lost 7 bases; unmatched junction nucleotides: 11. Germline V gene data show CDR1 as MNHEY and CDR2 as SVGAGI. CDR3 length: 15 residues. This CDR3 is CASKPSGEGGNEQFF. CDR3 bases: TGTGCCAGCAAACCTAGCGGGGAAGGTGGAAATGAGCAGTTCTTC.